These T cell receptor beta chains were read from a single sample in a study of patients and donors after allogeneic stem cell transplantation. TCRdb used MiXCR to reprocess the RT-PCR reads, holding one entry per CDR3 protein. The sample shows about 960,000 distinct CDR3 sequences, more than 15% of them seen only once. The sequencing input was blood, either unsorted or a sorted T cell fraction (not recorded which). The receptor set was obtained from a human donor who was either an allogeneic HSCT recipient or a stem cell or donor lymphocyte infusion donor (not recorded which). It is not recorded whose cells these are; they may come from a transplant donor. CDR3s include the opening cysteine and the closing phenylalanine or tryptophan. D genes are given only for firm matches. Some rows mark clone size as missing; the rest say once, few, many or name a class of expanded clone.

>.|.|TRBJ2-7|TRBV27
CASSLGPISYEQYF
TGTGCCAGCAGTTTAGGCCCTATTTCCTACGAGCAGTACTTC
>.|few|TRBJ2-3|TRBV12-3/TRBV12-4
CASSFLRRPTDTQYF
TGTGCCAGCAGTTTCTTGCGCAGACCCACAGATACGCAGTATTTT
>TRBD2|.|TRBJ2-5|TRBV5-1
CASSLDPAGGSQETQYF
TGCGCCAGCAGCTTGGATCCAGCGGGAGGTAGCCAAGAGACCCAGTACTTC
>TRBD1|.|TRBJ2-1|TRBV19
CASSRTGTHEQFF
TGTGCCAGTAGTCGGACAGGAACCCATGAGCAGTTCTTC
>.|.|TRBJ2-2|TRBV7-3
CASSTKNTGELFF
TGTGCCAGCAGCACAAAGAACACCGGGGAGCTGTTTTTT
>.|.|TRBJ2-5|TRBV25-1
CASRNTPRTQYF
TGTGCCAGCAGGAACACCCCCCGTACCCAGTACTTC
>.|few|TRBJ2-7|TRBV6-5
CASSVDEQYF
TGTGCCAGCAGTGTAGATGAGCAGTACTTC
>.|.|TRBJ2-1|TRBV7-9
CASSLKFNEQFF
TGTGCCAGCAGCTTAAAATTCAATGAGCAGTTCTTC
>TRBD1|few|TRBJ2-2|TRBV4-3
CASSQVRGRKTGELFF
TGCGCCAGCAGCCAAGTCAGGGGGCGAAAGACCGGGGAGCTGTTTTTT
>.|many|TRBJ1-3|TRBV6-1
CATSRGDSGNTIYF
TGTGCCACAAGTAGGGGCGACTCTGGAAACACCATATATTTT
>.|.|TRBJ2-7|TRBV12-3/TRBV12-4
CASSLGPTAYEQYF
TGTGCCAGCAGCCTGGGCCCAACGGCCTACGAGCAGTACTTC
>.|once|TRBJ2-1|TRBV6-4
CASSDLPFYNEQFF
TGTGCCAGCAGTGACTTGCCTTTCTACAATGAGCAGTTCTTC
>.|.|TRBJ1-6|TRBV20-1
CSASSQGRTNSPLHF
TGCAGTGCTTCGTCGCAGGGTCGGACTAATTCACCCCTCCACTTT
>.|few|TRBJ2-3|TRBV5-1
CASSLLSGRASTDTQYF
TGCGCCAGCAGCTTGCTCTCGGGCAGGGCTAGCACAGATACGCAGTATTTT
>TRBD2|.|TRBJ2-3|TRBV12-3/TRBV12-4
CASSPRVAGASTDTQYF
TGTGCCAGCAGCCCTCGGGTAGCGGGGGCCAGCACAGATACGCAGTATTTT
>TRBD2|.|TRBJ2-3|TRBV20-1
CSAQIAGVVADTQYF
TGCAGTGCACAGATAGCGGGAGTTGTGGCAGATACGCAGTATTTT
>.|few|TRBJ1-1|TRBV5-1
CASSLHGGRDTEAFF
TGCGCCAGCAGCTTGCATGGGGGCCGGGACACTGAAGCTTTCTTT
>.|few|TRBJ2-2|TRBV5-1
CASRPDYANTGELFF
TGCGCCAGCAGGCCAGACTACGCGAACACCGGGGAGCTGTTTTTT
>TRBD1|few|TRBJ1-2|TRBV29-1
CSVETGGLYGYTF
TGCAGCGTTGAGACAGGGGGGCTCTATGGCTACACCTTC
>TRBD2|few|TRBJ2-1|TRBV7-2
CASSTASGSPDEQFF
TGTGCCAGCAGCACTGCTAGCGGTTCCCCCGATGAGCAGTTCTTC
>TRBD2|many|TRBJ2-5|TRBV12-3/TRBV12-4
CASSPTLGLEFQETQYF
TGTGCCAGCAGCCCTACTTTGGGACTAGAGTTCCAAGAGACCCAGTACTTC
>TRBD1|few|TRBJ1-2|TRBV5-1
CASSSDRPSNYGYTF
TGCGCCAGCAGCTCGGACAGGCCTTCTAACTATGGCTACACCTTC
>.|.|TRBJ1-5|TRBV30
CAWSVFDGQPQHF
TGTGCCTGGAGTGTGTTTGACGGACAGCCCCAGCATTTT
>.|few|TRBJ2-4|TRBV12-3/TRBV12-4
CASSTKASRKNIQYF
TGTGCCAGCAGCACTAAAGCGTCGAGAAAAAACATTCAGTACTTC
>TRBD2|.|TRBJ2-2|TRBV20-1
CSARVSGIDTGELFF
TGCAGTGCTAGAGTGAGCGGGATAGATACCGGGGAGCTGTTTTTT
>.|few|TRBJ1-5|TRBV25-1
CASSLKEPYSNQPQHF
TGTGCCAGCAGCCTGAAAGAACCTTATAGCAATCAGCCCCAGCATTTT
>.|.|TRBJ2-5|TRBV24-1
CATSDQGLGETQYF
TGTGCCACCAGTGATCAGGGTCTGGGGGAGACCCAGTACTTC
>.|.|TRBJ1-2|TRBV3-1
CASSKSGDGYTF
TGTGCCAGCAGCAAAAGTGGGGACGGCTACACCTTC
>TRBD2|.|TRBJ2-2|TRBV2
CASTSGPLRFATGELFF
TGTGCCAGCACTAGCGGACCCCTACGTTTCGCCACCGGGGAGCTGTTTTTT
>TRBD1|few|TRBJ2-5|TRBV12-3/TRBV12-4
CASSGTGGWETQYF
TGTGCCAGCAGTGGGACAGGGGGTTGGGAGACCCAGTACTTC
>TRBD1|.|TRBJ1-5|TRBV15
CATSRQGEGDQPQHF
TGTGCCACCAGCAGGCAGGGGGAGGGCGATCAGCCCCAGCATTTT
>.|few|TRBJ1-5|TRBV4-2
CASSQGGQNSNQPQHF
TGTGCCAGCAGCCAAGGGGGGCAAAATAGCAATCAGCCCCAGCATTTT
>.|few|TRBJ2-1|TRBV15
CATSSAGINEQFF
TGTGCCACCAGCAGTGCCGGGATCAATGAGCAGTTCTTC
>.|few|TRBJ2-7|TRBV5-1
CASSWVTANYEQYF
TGCGCCAGCAGCTGGGTAACAGCCAACTACGAGCAGTACTTC
>TRBD1|.|TRBJ2-7|TRBV29-1
CSVGQGARDPTYEQYF
TGCAGCGTGGGACAGGGGGCCAGGGACCCTACCTACGAGCAGTACTTC
>TRBD1|few|TRBJ1-5|TRBV5-5
CASSLTGDLNQPQHF
TGTGCCAGCAGCCTGACAGGGGACCTCAATCAGCCCCAGCATTTT
>.|few|TRBJ2-1|TRBV4-1
CASSQDLALRFDEQFF
TGCGCCAGCAGCCAAGATCTAGCCCTGCGATTTGATGAGCAGTTCTTC
>.|many|TRBJ2-2|TRBV29-1
CSAHKGTPNTGELFF
TGCAGTGCCCACAAAGGGACACCGAACACCGGGGAGCTGTTTTTT
>TRBD1|.|TRBJ1-2|TRBV6-5
CASSSRTGGLIYGYTF
TGTGCCAGCAGTTCCCGGACAGGGGGCTTGATCTATGGCTACACCTTC
>TRBD1|.|TRBJ2-7|TRBV9
CASSANRDRENEQYF
TGTGCCAGCAGCGCGAACCGGGACAGGGAGAACGAGCAGTACTTC
>.|.|TRBJ1-5|TRBV5-1
CASSLDAKNQPQHF
TGCGCCAGCAGCTTGGATGCGAAAAATCAGCCCCAGCATTTT
>TRBD1|few|TRBJ2-2|TRBV30
CAQPHRGTDTGELFF
TGTGCCCAACCCCACAGGGGGACAGACACCGGGGAGCTGTTTTTT
>.|few|TRBJ1-5|TRBV6-2/TRBV6-3
CASALLGQGVPPQHF
TGTGCCAGCGCCCTCCTGGGGCAGGGAGTTCCGCCCCAGCATTTT
>.|many|TRBJ1-4|TRBV12-3/TRBV12-4
CASSRDGPDEGKLFF
TGTGCCAGCAGTAGAGACGGCCCCGACGAAGGAAAACTGTTTTTT
>TRBD1|few|TRBJ1-2|TRBV5-1
CASSSGGQDYGYTF
TGCGCCAGCAGCTCAGGGGGCCAGGACTATGGCTACACCTTC
>TRBD1|.|TRBJ1-1|TRBV5-1
CASSLDGTGGAKTFF
TGCGCCAGCAGTCTCGACGGGACAGGGGGCGCGAAAACTTTCTTT
>.|many|TRBJ2-1|TRBV10-3
CAISAVRDEQFF
TGTGCCATCAGTGCCGTGAGGGATGAGCAGTTCTTC
>.|few|TRBJ2-7|TRBV29-1
CSVTSGYSGLTYEQYF
TGCAGCGTCACTTCAGGCTATTCAGGGTTAACCTACGAGCAGTACTTC
>.|few|TRBJ2-5|TRBV28
CASSRPTVGETQYF
TGTGCCAGCAGCCGACCGACAGTAGGAGAGACCCAGTACTTC
>.|few|TRBJ2-7|TRBV15
CATSETGYPYEQYF
TGTGCCACCAGCGAAACAGGTTACCCCTACGAGCAGTACTTC
>.|.|TRBJ2-1|TRBV28
CASSFRGFNEQFF
TGTGCCAGCAGTTTCCGCGGATTCAATGAGCAGTTCTTC
>TRBD2|few|TRBJ2-1|TRBV11-2
CASSLGRGKTHNEQFF
TGTGCCAGCAGCTTAGGGCGGGGGAAGACACACAATGAGCAGTTCTTC
>.|.|TRBJ1-2|TRBV4-1
CASSQGGLGYGYTF
TGCGCCAGCAGCCAAGGGGGGCTGGGCTATGGCTACACCTTC
>TRBD2|.|TRBJ2-1|TRBV12-3/TRBV12-4
CASRLAGGQGEQFF
TGTGCCAGCAGACTAGCGGGGGGGCAAGGTGAGCAGTTCTTC
>TRBD1|.|TRBJ1-2|TRBV6-1
CASSDRQGTLYGYTF
TGTGCCAGCAGTGACAGACAGGGAACCCTATATGGCTACACCTTC